The 23 T cell receptor beta chains given below trace back to one sample, sequenced in a study of blood T cell repertoires in COVID-19. This table comes from immunoSEQ multiplex PCR, and its TCRdb copy is limited to in-frame clones, with some not included. The table includes around 70,000 clones, roughly 87% detected once. The sequencing sample was made of peripheral blood. The receptors come from a woman aged 18-29 years with acute or convalescent COVID-19.

The rearrangement uses TRBV28 and TRBJ2-1; 10 nucleotides agree with TRBD2. The CDR3 runs to 16 residues. The V segment lost 5 bases and the J segment 7 bases; nucleotides outside the gene matches: 11. CDR1 is MDHEN and CDR2 is SYDVKM in the germline V gene. The CDR3 coding sequence is TGTGCCAGCAGTAGGTGGTCCAGCGGGGGGGGAAATGAGCAGTTCTTC. This encodes CASSRWSSGGGNEQFF.

The V gene is TRBV7-2, the J gene TRBJ1-2; D not certain. Germline CDR1 is SGHTA and CDR2 is FQGNSA. Trimming cost V 0 bases and J 6 bases, with 17 bases left between them. The CDR3 runs 16 residues. The CDR3, as DNA: TGTGCCAGCAGCTTAGCATCCGGGGTTCTGTCTCATGGCTACACCTTC. It is translated as CASSLASGVLSHGYTF. Combining the CDR3 with reference TRBV7-2 and TRBJ1-2 gives the whole variable domain GAGVSQSPSNKVTEKGKDVELRCDPISGHTALYWYRQSLGQGLEFLIYFQGNSAPDKSGLPSDRFSAERTGGSVSTLTIQRTQQEDSAVYLCASSLASGVLSHGYTFGSGTRLTVV.

Concerning this clone itself: Distinct nucleotide sequences in the sample also encode this CDR3. This sequence joins TRBV3-1 (or the pseudogene TRBV3-2) and TRBJ1-5, with D perhaps matching TRBD1 (6 bases). Germline lookup yields CDR1 LGHDT and CDR2 YNNKEL (reference sequence). V lost 4 bases and J lost 2, with 9 bases in between. The CDR3 is 14 residues long. The CDR3 here is CASSPNRGNQPQHF. In DNA form, the CDR3 reads TGTGCCAGCAGCCCAAACAGGGGCAATCAGCCCCAGCATTTT.

This clone turned up a few times. The chain couples TRBV6-6 to TRBJ2-7; D unresolved. CDR3 length equals 13 residues. V was trimmed by 0 bases and J by 3 bases, leaving 6 bases between them. The germline V gene has CDR1 MNHNY and CDR2 SVGAGI (reference sequence). This CDR3 reads CASSYSTGYEQYF. The CDR3 bases are TGTGCCAGCAGTTACTCGACGGGCTACGAGCAGTACTTC.

V usage is TRBV3-1 (or the pseudogene TRBV3-2) and J usage is TRBJ1-1, with TRBD1 matching over 7 bases. The V segment lost 4 bases and the J segment 1 base; nucleotides outside the gene matches: 3. Germline CDR1 LGHDT, CDR2 YNNKEL (reference sequence). The CDR3 covers 14 residues. The CDR3 region has the DNA TGTGCCAGCAGCCGAGACAGGGAGAACACTGAAGCTTTCTTT. Translating gives CASSRDRENTEAFF.

The chain has TRBV11-2 and TRBJ1-1; a weak D match, TRBD1 (6 bases). The CDR3 has 20 residues. The germline CDR1 and CDR2 sequences are SGHAT and FQNNGV. The V end was cut by 0 bases, the J end by 0 bases, with 23 bases between. In nucleotides, the CDR3 is TGTGCCAGCAGCTTAGATCGGGGGGGCCGCTACAGCACAATGAACACTGAAGCTTTCTTT. Translated, it gives CASSLDRGGRYSTMNTEAFF.

The count of this clone is one. This chain connects TRBV7-9 to TRBJ2-7, with 8 bases identical to TRBD2. This CDR3 comprises 15 residues. Germline CDR1 and CDR2: SEHNR and FQNEAQ (reference sequence). The V and J ends lost 5 bases and 2 bases, in that order; junction bases with no gene match: 8. CDR3: CASSSREGRAYEQYF. The CDR3, as DNA: TGTGCCAGCAGCAGCCGGGAGGGGCGGGCCTACGAGCAGTACTTC.

The rearrangement joins TRBV11-2 to TRBJ1-2, with D tentatively TRBD1 (5 bases). Germline lookup yields CDR1 SGHAT and CDR2 FQNNGV. The CDR3 consists of 14 residues. V lost 1 base and J 7 bases, leaving 13 bases between the germline ends. The CDR3 nucleotides read TGTGCCAGCAGCTTAGCCTCAGGGTCCGGTGGCTACACCTTC. Protein sequence: CASSLASGSGGYTF.

The V and J genes are TRBV29-1 and TRBJ1-1, with a weak D call TRBD1 (5 bases). Trimming left V 0 bases short and J 4 bases short, with 15 bases between. Germline V gene lookup returns CDR1 SQVTM and CDR2 ANQGSEA. CDR3 size: 15 residues. CDR3 sequence: CSVEEGPGKVTEAFF. The CDR3, as DNA: TGCAGCGTTGAAGAAGGTCCAGGGAAGGTCACTGAAGCTTTCTTT.

The V call is TRBV12-3 or TRBV12-4, the J call TRBJ2-7; the D gene is possibly TRBD2 (6 bases). Trimming stripped 8 bases from V and 6 bases from J, with 14 bases between. The CDR3 length is 12 residues. In DNA, the CDR3 is TGTGCCAGCTCCTTCGGAGGGGTCGAGCAGTACTTC. It yields the protein CASSFGGVEQYF.

The chain uses TRBV4-1 and TRBJ1-2, with no clear D. The CDR3 contains 11 residues. Trimming stripped 6 bases from V and 7 bases from J, with 9 bases between. Germline V lookup: CDR1 MGHRA, CDR2 YSYEKL. Here the CDR3 reads CASSSIGGYTF. DNA for the CDR3: TGCGCCAGCAGTTCGATCGGTGGCTACACCTTC.

The chain uses TRBV6-5 and TRBJ2-3; 7 bases fit TRBD1. With 6 bases clipped from V and 0 bases from J, the junction kept 3 bases outside the gene matches. Germline V gives CDR1 MNHEY, CDR2 SVGAGI. This CDR3 is built from 14 residues. The CDR3 region has the DNA TGTGCCAGCAGGGTGACAGGGAGCACAGATACGCAGTATTTT. This encodes CASRVTGSTDTQYF.

The rearrangement joins TRBV9 to TRBJ2-1, with D tentatively TRBD1 (5 bases). Germline CDR1 is SGDLS and CDR2 is YYNGEE. Trimming cost V 1 base and J 6 bases, with 14 bases left between them. CDR3 length: 15 residues. The chain's CDR3 is CASSVIRAPLNEQFF. In DNA form, the CDR3 reads TGTGCCAGCAGCGTAATCAGGGCCCCCCTCAATGAGCAGTTCTTC. The whole variable domain, remainder taken from reference TRBV9 and TRBJ2-1, is DSGVTQTPKHLITATGQRVTLRCSPRSGDLSVYWYQQSLDQGLQFLIQYYNGEERAKGNILERFSAQQFPDLHSELNLSSLELGDSALYFCASSVIRAPLNEQFFGPGTRLTVL.

The chain uses TRBV12-3 or TRBV12-4 and TRBJ1-1; weak D call: TRBD1 (5 bases). Trimming stripped 5 bases from V and 0 bases from J, with 7 bases between. This CDR3 has 13 amino acids. CDR3 in DNA: TGTGCCAGCAGTCGACAGTTGAACACTGAAGCTTTCTTT. Translation: CASSRQLNTEAFF.

DNA of the CDR3: TGTGCCAGCAGCCCGGGGAGACGAAGCTCTGGAAACACCATATATTTT. This codes for CASSPGRRSSGNTIYF. The V and J genes are TRBV25-1 and TRBJ1-3; D not certain. Germline V gene data show CDR1 as MGHDK and CDR2 as SYGVNS. The CDR3 is 16 residues long. V was shortened by 6 bases and J by 0 bases, with 15 bases between the two germline ends.

The chain combines TRBV19 with TRBJ2-7, with 8 bases matching TRBD1. The CDR3 is 14 amino acids. The germline gives CDR1 LNHDA, CDR2 SQIVND (reference sequence). Losses at the gene ends were 5 bases for V and 3 bases for J; bases not matched to a gene: 6. The CDR3: CASSLTGGDYEQYF. CDR3 nucleotides: TGTGCCAGTAGTCTTACAGGGGGAGACTACGAGCAGTACTTC.

V is TRBV5-1 and J is TRBJ2-3; maybe TRBD2 (6 bases). The CDR3 is made up of 16 amino acids. The germline V gene encodes CDR1 SGHRS and CDR2 YFSETQ. The ends were cut back, 0 bases at V and 4 bases at J, with 15 bases in the middle. The CDR3 bases are TGCGCCAGCAGCTTGGTCGGGGGAGTGGGTGCAGATACGCAGTATTTT. As protein: CASSLVGGVGADTQYF.

The CDR3 coding sequence is TGTGCCAGCAGCCAAGATTTGGCAGGGGATGGATTGGCTTTCTTT. Its translation: CASSQDLAGDGLAFF. The rearrangement joins TRBV3-1 (or the pseudogene TRBV3-2) to TRBJ1-1; D possibly corresponds to TRBD1 (6 bases). V shed 0 bases and J shed 11 bases, with 19 bases lying between them. The germline gives CDR1 LGHDT, CDR2 YNNKEL (reference sequence). This CDR3 comprises 15 residues.

J is TRBJ1-2 and V is TRBV2; 10 bases align to TRBD1. Trimming cost V 6 bases and J 8 bases; bases outside gene matches: 15. Germline V gives CDR1 SNHLY, CDR2 FYNNEI. The CDR3 loop spans 16 amino acids. The DNA for the CDR3 is TGTGCCAGCAGAGTCTCACCCTTGACAGGGGGCATGGGCTACACCTTC. Protein: CASRVSPLTGGMGYTF.

This clone showed up just once. This chain uses TRBV27 with TRBJ1-1; D gene uncertain. Trimming left V 8 bases short and J 2 bases short, with 15 bases between. CDR1 is MNHEY, CDR2 SMNVEV, per germline (reference sequence). CDR3 length: 14 residues. CDR3 protein: CASSAGIINTEAFF. The CDR3 DNA reads as TGTGCCAGCTCAGCCGGGATTATTAACACTGAAGCTTTCTTT.

The chain employs TRBV11-3 and TRBJ2-1; a weak D match, TRBD1 (7 bases). Germline assignment: CDR1 SGHNT and CDR2 YENEEA. V gave up 5 bases and J gave up 4 bases, with 15 bases separating them. This CDR3 comprises 15 residues. DNA of the CDR3: TGTGCCAGCAGCCGAAGACAGGGAGGATACAATGAGCAGTTCTTC. Amino acid sequence: CASSRRQGGYNEQFF. Full variable domain (missing parts from reference TRBV11-3 and TRBJ2-1): EAGVVQSPRYKIIEKKQPVAFWCNPISGHNTLYWYLQNLGQGPELLIRYENEEAVDDSQLPKDRFSAERLKGVDSTLKIQPAELGDSAVYLCASSRRQGGYNEQFFGPGTRLTVL.

V and J are TRBV2 and TRBJ2-7, with 9 positions matching TRBD1. The CDR3 is 14 residues long. The V segment lost 5 bases and the J segment 5 bases; nucleotides outside the gene matches: 7. Germline-derived CDR1 and CDR2 are SNHLY and FYNNEI. The CDR3 protein is CASSTRQGGDEQYF. The CDR3 coding sequence is TGTGCCAGCAGTACCAGACAGGGGGGGGACGAGCAGTACTTC.

This clone was seen once. CDR3 loop: CASTGGHDGYTF. The CDR3 bases are TGTGCCAGCACCGGCGGGCACGATGGCTACACCTTC. The gene calls are TRBV6-5 and TRBJ1-2; D is ambiguous. Trimming cost V 7 bases and J 6 bases, with 12 bases left between them. Germline V gives CDR1 MNHEY, CDR2 SVGAGI. The CDR3 contains 12 residues.